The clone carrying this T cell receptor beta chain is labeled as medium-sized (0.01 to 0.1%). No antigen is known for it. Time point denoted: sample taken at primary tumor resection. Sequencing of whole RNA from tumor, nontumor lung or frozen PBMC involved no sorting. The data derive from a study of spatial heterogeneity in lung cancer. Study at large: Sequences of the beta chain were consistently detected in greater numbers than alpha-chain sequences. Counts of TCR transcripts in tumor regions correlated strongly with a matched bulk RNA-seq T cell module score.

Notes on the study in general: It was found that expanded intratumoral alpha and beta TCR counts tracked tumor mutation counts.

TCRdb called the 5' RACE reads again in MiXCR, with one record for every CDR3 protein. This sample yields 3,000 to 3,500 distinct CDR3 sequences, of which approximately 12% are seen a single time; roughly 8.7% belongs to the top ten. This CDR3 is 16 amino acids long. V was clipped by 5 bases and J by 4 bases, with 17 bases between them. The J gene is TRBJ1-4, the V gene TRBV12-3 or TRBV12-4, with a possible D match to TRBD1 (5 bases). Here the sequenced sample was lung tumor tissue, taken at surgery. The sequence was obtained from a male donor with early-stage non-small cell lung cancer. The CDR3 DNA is TGTGCCAGCAGTCCGTCCTTCGGGGCCCATAATGAAAAACTGTTTTTT. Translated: CASSPSFGAHNEKLFF.